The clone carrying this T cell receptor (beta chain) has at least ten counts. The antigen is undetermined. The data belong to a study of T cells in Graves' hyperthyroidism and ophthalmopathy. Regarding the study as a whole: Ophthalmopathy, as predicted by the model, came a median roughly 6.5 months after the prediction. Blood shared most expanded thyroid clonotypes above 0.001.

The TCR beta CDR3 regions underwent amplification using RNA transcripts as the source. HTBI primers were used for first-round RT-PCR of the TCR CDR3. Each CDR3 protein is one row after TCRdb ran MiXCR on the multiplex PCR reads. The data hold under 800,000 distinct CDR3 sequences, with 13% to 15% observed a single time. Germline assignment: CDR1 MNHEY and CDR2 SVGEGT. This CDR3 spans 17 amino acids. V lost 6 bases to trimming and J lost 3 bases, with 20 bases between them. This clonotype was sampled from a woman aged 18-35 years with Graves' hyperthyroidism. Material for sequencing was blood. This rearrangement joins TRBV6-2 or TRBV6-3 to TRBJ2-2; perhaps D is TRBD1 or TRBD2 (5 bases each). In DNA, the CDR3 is TGTGCCAGCAGACCGGGGCCGGGACGAGGGTACACCGGGGAGCTGTTTTTT. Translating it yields CASRPGPGRGYTGELFF.